Given below is one TCR beta chain in context. Its antigen is currently unknown. Germline and junction disagree at one end, which may indicate a read error. This entry belongs to a study of blood T cells in healthy people across ages. Looking at the study overall: About one barcoded beta molecule was captured per two T cells (by template switching).

The study isolated at least 6.5 million PBMCs from each sample. Next came a second PCR, run for roughly 6 to 11 cycles, which used a sample-barcoded 5' primer along with a J-beta primer mix. Paired-end reads containing CDR3 totaled no fewer than 2.5 million for each sample. From the 5' RACE reads, TCRdb called clonotypes with MiXCR, one entry per CDR3 protein. The repertoire holds 1.5 million to 2 million distinct CDR3 sequences, with about 28% as singletons. The CDR3 spans 13 residues. The germline V gene has CDR1 SNHLY and CDR2 FYNNEI. Overall study results and limits: Strongly correlated with naive T cell percentage was TCR beta diversity.

V gene TRBV2 combines with J gene TRBJ2-1; no reliable D call. Sequencing input: blood. The TCR sequence derives from a woman younger than 45 in good health. In DNA, the CDR3 is TGTGCCAGCACTCGAGACTCCGACAATGAGCAGTTCTTC. Its protein is CASTRDSDNEQFF.